This T cell receptor (beta chain) was captured by sequencing in a study of cytomegalovirus exposure and HLA in healthy donors. Study details: Genotyping showed around 80% of about 370 donors falling in the Caucasian-associated ancestry cluster.

Concerning this clone: Antigen specificity is unknown.

PCR used 60 Vbeta primers and 13 Jbeta primers. Repertoires were generated with immunoSEQ multiplex PCR, while TCRdb's copy carries only in-frame clones and drops some. Its clone listing holds around 75,000 clones. Germline CDR1 and CDR2: MDHEN and SYDVKM. V lost 6 bases, J lost 3 bases, and 8 bases stayed unmatched. The CDR3 contains 14 residues. The study, taken as a whole, reports: In terms of immune exposure information, only CMV serostatus was available.

The chain couples TRBV28 to TRBJ2-7; 7 nucleotides agree with TRBD1. The receptor was isolated from a man aged 50 to 60 in good health and CMV-seropositive. The material sequenced was PBMCs. CDR3 coding DNA: TGTGCCAGCAGCCCGAGGGGGCGCAGCTACGAGCAGTACTTC. Translated: CASSPRGRSYEQYF.